The sequence of this TCR beta chain was determined in a study of Ad26.COV2.S vaccination and SARS-CoV-2 variants. Points from the study as a whole: Substantial response breadth was reportedly seen for spike-specific CD8+ and CD4+ T cells after vaccination. Analyses that measured TCR breadth and depth may have underestimated total T cell responses.

The V and J ends lost 0 bases and 2 bases respectively, with 17 bases between them. Germline V lookup: CDR1 SGHRS, CDR2 YFSETQ. The length of the CDR3 is 17 residues. Treatment in this sample: over 15 received Ad26.COV2.S at low or high dose, single or two shots; about 5 received placebo; per-sample allocation not given. Day 63 following the first vaccine or placebo injection was when the samples were taken. A remark on this clone: Its specificity is unknown.

Assay used: immunoSEQ multiplex PCR; TCRdb lists only in-frame clones, some missing. The data contain around 300,000 clones, 88% of them singletons. The gene calls are TRBV5-1 and TRBJ2-5; no definite D call. Sample: peripheral blood, taken in a trial of Ad26.COV2.S vaccine versus placebo. This receptor was identified in a person aged 18-60 years who received the Ad26.COV2.S COVID-19 vaccine or a placebo. As DNA, the CDR3 is TGCGCCAGCAGCTTGGACAACCCCTTCCCCCCACAAGAGACCCAGTACTTC. Translated, it gives CASSLDNPFPPQETQYF. Drawing the rest from reference TRBV5-1 and TRBJ2-5, the complete variable domain is KAGVTQTPRYLIKTRGQQVTLSCSPISGHRSVSWYQQTPGQGLQFLFEYFSETQRNKGNFPGRFSGRQFSNSRSEMNVSTLELGDSALYLCASSLDNPFPPQETQYFGPGTRLLVL.